A single sample is the source of the 26 T cell receptor beta chains below, sequenced in a study of cytomegalovirus exposure and HLA in healthy donors. This PCR relied on a set of 60 Vbeta primers and 13 Jbeta primers. The table came from immunoSEQ multiplex PCR; TCRdb's copy has only in-frame clones and leaves some out. There are over 200,000 clones in the sample; around four fifths occur only once, and 3% to 4.5% lies in the top ten. Source material: PBMCs. The origin of the receptors is a male donor in good health and CMV-seronegative.

This clone was detected only a few times. CDR3 DNA: TGCAGCGTTATAATGGGACAGGGGGGGTACGAGCAGTACTTC. Translation gives CSVIMGQGGYEQYF. This chain links TRBV29-1 with TRBJ2-7, with 11 bases matching TRBD1. The CDR3 contains 14 residues. Germline V gives CDR1 SQVTM, CDR2 ANQGSEA. The J segment lost 4 bases and the V segment lost 5 bases, leaving 7 bases of the junction unmatched.

This chain joins TRBV2 and TRBJ2-7, with 8 bases matching TRBD1. Germline V gene data show CDR1 as SNHLY and CDR2 as FYNNEI. The CDR3 length is 14 residues. V dropped 5 bases and J dropped 3; count of bases not matched to a gene: 6. CDR3 sequence reads: CASSRDRGGYEQYF. For the CDR3, the DNA is TGTGCCAGCAGTCGAGACAGGGGCGGCTACGAGCAGTACTTC.

This clone has more than one count but fewer than ten. The junction departs from the called germline gene at one end, perhaps through a read error. V usage is TRBV5-6 and J usage is TRBJ2-7, with 10 bases fitting TRBD2. In germline, CDR1 is SGHDT, CDR2 YYEEEE. The CDR3 is made up of 13 amino acids. DNA for the CDR3: TGTGCCAGCAGGTTGGGACTAGCGTACGAGCAGTACTTC. This sequence encodes CASRLGLAYEQYF.

V and J are TRBV6-6 and TRBJ2-1; TRBD1 is a possible D gene (6 bases). The germline CDR1 and CDR2 sequences are MNHNY and SVGAGI (reference sequence). The CDR3 runs 15 residues. The V gene lost 7 bases and the J gene lost 0 bases, with 13 bases spanning the gap. The CDR3 reads CASTDQGHSYNEQFF. The CDR3, as DNA: TGTGCCAGCACTGATCAGGGACACTCCTACAATGAGCAGTTCTTC.

The genes are TRBV19 and TRBJ2-2; 9 positions agree with TRBD2. The CDR3 has 17 amino acids. Germline CDR1 LNHDA, CDR2 SQIVND (reference sequence). V gave up 3 bases and J gave up 2 bases; unmatched junction bases: 7. The CDR3: CASSIRGLATNTGELFF. CDR3 bases: TGTGCCAGTAGTATCCGAGGACTAGCGACCAACACCGGGGAGCTGTTTTTT.

The chain joins TRBV6-1 to TRBJ2-1; 8 bases line up with TRBD2. The V gene end was trimmed by 3 bases and the J gene end by 12 bases; junction bases not matched to a gene: 13. This CDR3 region has 15 residues. The germline gives CDR1 MNHNS, CDR2 SASEGT. DNA for the CDR3: TGTGCCAGCAGTGACGGACTAGCAGGTCCCCACGGGCAGTTCTTC. Translation gives CASSDGLAGPHGQFF.

This clone has more than one count but fewer than ten. V is TRBV9 and J is TRBJ2-5, with D perhaps matching TRBD2 (5 bases). The DNA end is a closer match to TRBJ2-7, so the J assignment may be wrong. The CDR3 spans 15 residues. Germline V gene lookup returns CDR1 SGDLS and CDR2 YYNGEE. The DNA of the CDR3 is TGTGCCAGCAGCGTTGACGGGGAACATACCTACGAGCAGTACTTC. Its protein is CASSVDGEHTYEQYF.

The CDR3, as DNA: TGTGCCAGCTCATCGGGACAGGCCGCCGGTAATGAAAAACTGTTTTTT. Encoded protein: CASSSGQAAGNEKLFF. The genes are TRBV18 and TRBJ1-4; TRBD1 matches 8 bases. Germline CDR1 KGHSH, CDR2 LQKENI. The CDR3 is made up of 16 amino acids. V shed 5 bases and J 4 bases; nucleotides not matched to a gene: 9.

This clone showed up just once. The chain combines TRBV30 with TRBJ1-1; 8 nucleotides align to TRBD1. There are 14 residues in the CDR3. V lost 0 bases and J lost 3; bases outside the gene matches: 3. From germline, CDR1 is GTSNPN and CDR2 SVGIG (reference sequence). The CDR3 region has the DNA TGTGCCTGGAGTGTGGGACAGGCGTACACTGAAGCTTTCTTT. Translating gives CAWSVGQAYTEAFF.

The chain combines TRBV28 with TRBJ2-2; the match to TRBD2 covers 8 bases. CDR1 MDHEN and CDR2 SYDVKM come from the germline V gene. Germline trimming cut 6 bases from V and 3 bases from J; bases unmatched to any gene: 15. The CDR3 covers 18 residues. For the CDR3, the DNA is TGTGCCAGCAGGGGGACCCTAGGCAAGCGGGAGCACACCGGGGAGCTGTTTTTT. It codes for CASRGTLGKREHTGELFF.

The chain joins TRBV5-6 to TRBJ2-7; D is perhaps TRBD2 (6 bases). CDR1 and CDR2 from the germline V gene are SGHDT and YYEEEE. The V gene lost 6 bases and the J gene lost 0 bases, with 16 bases spanning the gap. CDR3 length equals 15 residues. Here the CDR3 DNA reads TGTGCCAGCACCCTTCCGGGACTTAGCTCCTACGAGCAGTACTTC. It is translated as CASTLPGLSSYEQYF.

The chain has TRBV5-1 and TRBJ2-1; perhaps TRBD1 as D (6 bases). Trimming left V 0 bases short and J 5 bases short, with 18 bases between. Germline-derived CDR1 and CDR2 are SGHRS and YFSETQ. This CDR3 spans 17 amino acids. CDR3 sequence (DNA): TGCGCCAGCAGCTTGGCCCCCGAGGGGGTGGCAAACAATGAGCAGTTCTTC. Amino acid sequence: CASSLAPEGVANNEQFF.

V usage is TRBV10-1 and J usage is TRBJ2-3; 8 positions agree with TRBD2. The CDR3 is made up of 14 amino acids. Germline V gives CDR1 WNHNN, CDR2 SYGVQD (reference sequence). V trimming: 2 bases; J trimming: 6 bases; junction bases outside the gene matches: 4. This chain's CDR3 is CASSEEAGADTQYF. The CDR3, as DNA: TGCGCCAGCAGTGAGGAAGCGGGAGCCGATACGCAGTATTTT.

In regard to this clone: Additional DNA sequences in this sample encode the identical CDR3. This chain uses TRBV11-2 with TRBJ2-7, with D uncertain. This CDR3 contains 12 residues. Germline CDR1 and CDR2: SGHAT and FQNNGV. The V end was cut by 0 bases, the J end by 5 bases, with 5 bases between. In nucleotides, the CDR3 is TGTGCCAGCAGCTTAGATCGAGACGAGCAGTACTTC. It is translated as CASSLDRDEQYF.

This CDR3 reads CASRPLTGVGYEQYF. The CDR3 DNA sequence: TGTGCCAGCAGACCACTGACAGGGGTAGGCTACGAGCAGTACTTC. This sequence joins TRBV6-1 and TRBJ2-7; 8 positions match TRBD1. V trimming: 6 bases; J trimming: 3 bases; junction bases outside the gene matches: 10. This CDR3 spans 15 amino acids. Germline assignment: CDR1 MNHNS and CDR2 SASEGT.

V usage is TRBV30 and J usage is TRBJ2-3; tentatively, D is TRBD2 (5 bases). Per the germline V gene, CDR1 is GTSNPN and CDR2 is SVGIG (reference sequence). Trimming removed 1 base from V and 5 bases from J, with 7 bases in between. This CDR3 is 12 amino acids long. DNA for the CDR3: TGTGCCTGGAGTGGGGCGGGAGATACGCAGTATTTT. It encodes CAWSGAGDTQYF.

This clone showed up just a few times. This rearrangement joins TRBV5-1 to TRBJ2-2; D possibly corresponds to TRBD1 (6 bases). The V end lost 0 bases, the J end lost 4 bases, and 10 bases lay between the germline ends. Germline values: CDR1 SGHRS, CDR2 YFSETQ. The CDR3 spans 15 residues. The CDR3 loop is CASSLEGQTTGELFF. The CDR3 bases are TGCGCCAGCAGCTTGGAAGGACAGACCACCGGGGAGCTGTTTTTT.

The chain has TRBV9 and TRBJ2-7; 7 bases line up with TRBD2. This CDR3 is built from 15 residues. The J segment lost 7 bases and the V segment lost 0 bases, leaving 10 bases of the junction unmatched. Germline loops: CDR1 SGDLS, CDR2 YYNGEE. The CDR3, as DNA: TGTGCCAGCAGCGTAGGTGGGGAGGGATCGGGGGAGCAGTACTTC. Its translation is CASSVGGEGSGEQYF.

The chain recombines TRBV6-6 with TRBJ2-5, with D perhaps TRBD1 (5 bases). The V end was cut by 2 bases, the J end by 3 bases, with 7 bases between. CDR3 size: 13 residues. Germline V gene data show CDR1 as MNHNY and CDR2 as SVGAGI (reference sequence). The CDR3 DNA follows: TGTGCCAGCAGTTACAGACAGAAAGAGACCCAGTACTTC. Encoded protein: CASSYRQKETQYF.

This clone showed up just once. This chain uses TRBV6-4 with TRBJ2-3; possibly TRBD2 for D (6 bases). Germline lookup yields CDR1 MRHNA and CDR2 SNTAGT. Deletions cut 2 bases from V and 4 bases from J, with 16 bases between. The CDR3 length is 16 residues. As DNA, the CDR3 is TGTGCCAGCAGTGACCGGGCGGGACCCAATTCAGATACGCAGTATTTT. Translation gives CASSDRAGPNSDTQYF.

The rearrangement joins TRBV5-4 to TRBJ2-5; maybe TRBD2 (5 bases). Germline V gene lookup returns CDR1 SGHNT and CDR2 YYREEE (reference sequence). The V end lost 1 base, the J end lost 5 bases, and 12 bases lay between the germline ends. The CDR3 spans 14 residues. This CDR3 reads CASSLPERRETQYF. The CDR3 coding sequence is TGTGCCAGCAGCTTGCCAGAGAGGAGGGAGACCCAGTACTTC.

This chain connects TRBV11-2 to TRBJ2-1; 14 bases match TRBD2. Germline assignment: CDR1 SGHAT and CDR2 FQNNGV. With 3 bases clipped from V and 7 bases from J, the junction kept 8 bases outside the gene matches. The CDR3 extends over 17 amino acids. The CDR3 here is CASSFYGLAGGWNEQFF. CDR3 sequence (DNA): TGTGCCAGCAGCTTTTACGGACTAGCGGGAGGATGGAATGAGCAGTTCTTC.

The rearrangement joins TRBV19 to TRBJ2-4, with 7 bases identical to TRBD1. The CDR3 spans 16 residues. CDR1 LNHDA and CDR2 SQIVND come from the germline V gene (reference sequence). Losses at the gene ends were 5 bases for V and 1 base for J; bases not matched to a gene: 8. The CDR3: CASSFRTGSAKNIQYF. In DNA form, the CDR3 reads TGTGCCAGTAGTTTCCGGACAGGTTCGGCCAAAAACATTCAGTACTTC.

J is TRBJ2-7 and V is TRBV9; 7 bases align to TRBD1. The CDR3 sequence is 15 residues long. The V gene's germline CDR1 is SGDLS and CDR2 YYNGEE. The ends lost 3 bases at V and 0 bases at J; junction bases unmatched: 6. The CDR3 reads CASSEGAVSSYEQYF. For the CDR3, the DNA is TGTGCCAGCAGCGAGGGGGCGGTAAGCTCCTACGAGCAGTACTTC.

This clone has only one observation. The V gene is TRBV7-3, the J gene TRBJ2-1; the D is unclear. The CDR3 extends over 12 amino acids. Between the trimmed V and J ends, which lost 5 bases and 9 bases, there was a span of 11 bases. Germline assignment: CDR1 SGHTA and CDR2 FQGTGA. The CDR3 here is CASSAFSGEQFF. CDR3 nucleotides: TGTGCCAGCAGCGCATTTTCGGGTGAGCAGTTCTTC.

This clone is a singleton in its sample. The J gene is TRBJ2-3, the V gene TRBV7-3, with 9 bases identical to TRBD2. The germline CDR1 and CDR2 sequences are SGHTA and FQGTGA. Trimming took 5 bases from V and 3 from J; bases not matched to a gene: 9. CDR3 length: 16 amino acids. CDR3 sequence: CASSPQPTSGTDTQYF. CDR3 DNA sequence: TGTGCCAGCAGCCCCCAGCCCACTAGCGGGACAGATACGCAGTATTTT.